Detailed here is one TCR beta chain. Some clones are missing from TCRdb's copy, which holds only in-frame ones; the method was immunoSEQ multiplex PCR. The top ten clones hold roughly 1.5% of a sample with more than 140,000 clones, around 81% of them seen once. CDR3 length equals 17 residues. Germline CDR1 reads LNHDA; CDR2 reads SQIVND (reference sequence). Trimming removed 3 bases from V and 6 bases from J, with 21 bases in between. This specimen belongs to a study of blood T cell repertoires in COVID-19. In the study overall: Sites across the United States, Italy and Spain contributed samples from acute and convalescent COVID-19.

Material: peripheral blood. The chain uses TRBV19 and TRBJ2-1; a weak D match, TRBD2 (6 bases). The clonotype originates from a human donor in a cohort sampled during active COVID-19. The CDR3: CASSIRRDPSRGNEQFF. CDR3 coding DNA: TGTGCCAGTAGTATTAGGCGGGACCCCTCGAGGGGCAATGAGCAGTTCTTC.